The clone carrying this T cell receptor (beta chain) has a single count. This entry belongs to a study of blood T cells in healthy people across ages. The CDR3 has 17 amino acids. Trimming took 6 bases from V and 0 from J; bases not matched to a gene: 13. Germline assignment: CDR1 MNHNY and CDR2 SVGAGI (reference sequence). Caucasian individuals from Russia who were healthy and aged roughly 6 to 95 acted as donors. It was with a sample-barcoded 5' primer and a J-beta primer mix that a second PCR of about 6 to 11 cycles was run. TCRdb passed the 5' RACE reads through MiXCR, listing each CDR3 protein once. The table records around 780,000 distinct CDR3 sequences, roughly 50% of them present only once.

V and J are TRBV6-6 and TRBJ2-7, with 8 bases aligning to TRBD1. Sequencing was performed on blood. This TCR was sampled from a man aged 35 to 55 in good health. The CDR3 region is CASRLIRQGTSSYEQYF. The CDR3 bases are TGTGCCAGCAGACTAATCCGACAGGGGACGAGCTCCTACGAGCAGTACTTC.